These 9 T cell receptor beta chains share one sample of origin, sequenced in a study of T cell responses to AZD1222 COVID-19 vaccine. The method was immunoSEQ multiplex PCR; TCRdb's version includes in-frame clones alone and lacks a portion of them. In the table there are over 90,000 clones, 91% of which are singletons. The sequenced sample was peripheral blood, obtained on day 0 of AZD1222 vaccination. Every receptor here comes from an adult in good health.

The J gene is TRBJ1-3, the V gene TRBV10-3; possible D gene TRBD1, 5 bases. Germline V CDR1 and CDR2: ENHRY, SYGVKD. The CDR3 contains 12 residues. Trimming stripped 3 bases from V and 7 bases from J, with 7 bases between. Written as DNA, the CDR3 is TGTGCCATCAGTGACACAGGTAACACCATATATTTT. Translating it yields CAISDTGNTIYF.

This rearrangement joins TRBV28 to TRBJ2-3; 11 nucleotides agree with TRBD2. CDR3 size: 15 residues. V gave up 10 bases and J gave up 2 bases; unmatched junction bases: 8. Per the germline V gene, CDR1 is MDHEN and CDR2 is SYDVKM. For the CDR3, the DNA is TGTGCCACCTTTAGCGGGAGGGCCTTCACAGATACGCAGTATTTT. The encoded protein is CATFSGRAFTDTQYF.

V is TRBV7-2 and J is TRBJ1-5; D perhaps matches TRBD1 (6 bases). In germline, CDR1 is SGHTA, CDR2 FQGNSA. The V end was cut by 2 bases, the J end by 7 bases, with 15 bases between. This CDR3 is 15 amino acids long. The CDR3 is CASSLTKTGGQPQHF. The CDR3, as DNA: TGTGCCAGCAGCTTAACGAAGACAGGAGGACAGCCCCAGCATTTT.

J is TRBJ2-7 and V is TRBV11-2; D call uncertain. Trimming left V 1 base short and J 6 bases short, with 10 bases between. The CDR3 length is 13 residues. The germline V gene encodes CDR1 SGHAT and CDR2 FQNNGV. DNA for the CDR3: TGTGCCAGCAGCTTAGGCAGGTTGGGCGAGCAGTACTTC. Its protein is CASSLGRLGEQYF.

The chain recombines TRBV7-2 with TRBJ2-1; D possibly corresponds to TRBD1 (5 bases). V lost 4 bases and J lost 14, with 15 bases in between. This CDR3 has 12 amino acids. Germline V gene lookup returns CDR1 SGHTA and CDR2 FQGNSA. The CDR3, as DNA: TGTGCCAGCAGCTCCCACAGGAGCGCCGAGTTCTTC. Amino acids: CASSSHRSAEFF.

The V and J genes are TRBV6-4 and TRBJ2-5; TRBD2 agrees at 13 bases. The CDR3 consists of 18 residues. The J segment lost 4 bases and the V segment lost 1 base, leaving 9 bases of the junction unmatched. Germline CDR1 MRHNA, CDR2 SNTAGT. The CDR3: CASSDLLAGGPRAETQYF. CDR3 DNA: TGTGCCAGCAGTGACTTACTAGCGGGAGGGCCCAGGGCAGAGACCCAGTACTTC.

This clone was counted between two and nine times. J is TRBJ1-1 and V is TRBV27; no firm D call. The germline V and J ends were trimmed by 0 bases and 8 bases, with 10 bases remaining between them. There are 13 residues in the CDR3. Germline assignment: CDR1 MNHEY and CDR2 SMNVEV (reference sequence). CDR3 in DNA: TGTGCCAGCAGTTTATCGAGAAGGGAGGAAGCTTTCTTT. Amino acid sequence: CASSLSRREEAFF.

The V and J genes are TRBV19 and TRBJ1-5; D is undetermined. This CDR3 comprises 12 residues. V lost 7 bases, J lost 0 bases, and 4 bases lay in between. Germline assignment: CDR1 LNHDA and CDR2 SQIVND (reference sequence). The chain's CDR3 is CASNDSNQPQHF. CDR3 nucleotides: TGTGCCAGTAACGATAGCAATCAGCCCCAGCATTTT.

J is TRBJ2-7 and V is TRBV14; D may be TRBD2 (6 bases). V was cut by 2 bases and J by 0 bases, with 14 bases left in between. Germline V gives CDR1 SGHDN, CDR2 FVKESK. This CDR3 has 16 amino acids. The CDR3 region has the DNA TGTGCCAGCAGCCAAACCTCGGGACTTGTCTCCTACGAGCAGTACTTC. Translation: CASSQTSGLVSYEQYF.